The clone carrying this TCR beta chain was observed a few times. This sample was included in a study of regulatory T cells in long-lasting Graves disease. iRepertoire HTBI primers and Arm-PCR of CDR3 regions built TCR beta libraries. From the multiplex PCR reads, TCRdb called clonotypes with MiXCR, one entry per CDR3 protein. Of 540,000 or so distinct CDR3 sequences in the sample, roughly 12% are singletons; the top ten hold 8.5% to 10%. As for time point: newly diagnosed GD, antithyroid drugs for less than 3 months. PBMC RNA was the source of the TCR library. This same sample was also taken into another study, of T cells in Graves' hyperthyroidism and ophthalmopathy. This second report adds: Ophthalmopathy onset followed model prediction by a median roughly six months.

The starting material was peripheral blood mononuclear cells (PBMCs), obtained at new diagnosis, from a patient treated with antithyroid drugs. The receptor comes from a man under 40 with Graves disease.

The DNA of the CDR3 is TGTGCCAGTAGTATAGTTGAACTGGACTCCTACAATGAGCAGTTCTTC. Its protein product is CASSIVELDSYNEQFF. This rearrangement joins TRBV19 to TRBJ2-1, with D unclear. Germline-derived CDR1 and CDR2 are LNHDA and SQIVND (reference sequence). The CDR3 spans 16 residues. With 1 base removed from V and 0 bases from J, the gap between germline ends came to 10 bases.